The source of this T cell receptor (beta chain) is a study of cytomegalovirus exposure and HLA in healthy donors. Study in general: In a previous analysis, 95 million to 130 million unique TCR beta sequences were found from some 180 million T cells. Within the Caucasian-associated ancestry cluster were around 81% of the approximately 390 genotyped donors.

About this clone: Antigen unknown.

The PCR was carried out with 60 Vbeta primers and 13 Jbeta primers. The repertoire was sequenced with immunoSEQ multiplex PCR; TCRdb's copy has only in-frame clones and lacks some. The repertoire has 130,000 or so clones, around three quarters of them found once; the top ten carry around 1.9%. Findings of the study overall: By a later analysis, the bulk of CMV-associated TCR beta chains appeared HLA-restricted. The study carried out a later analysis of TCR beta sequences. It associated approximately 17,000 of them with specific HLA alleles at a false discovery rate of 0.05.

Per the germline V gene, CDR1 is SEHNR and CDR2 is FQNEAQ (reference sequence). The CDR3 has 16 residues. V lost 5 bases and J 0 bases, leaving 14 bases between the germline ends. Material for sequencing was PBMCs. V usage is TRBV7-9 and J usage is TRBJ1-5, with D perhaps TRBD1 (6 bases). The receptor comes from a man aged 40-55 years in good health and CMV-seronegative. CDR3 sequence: CASSRDRLTSNQPQHF. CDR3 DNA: TGTGCCAGCAGCCGTGACAGGCTAACTAGCAATCAGCCCCAGCATTTT.